Shown below are 9 T cell receptor beta chains from a single sample sequenced in a study of T cell responses to AZD1222 COVID-19 vaccine. Repertoires were generated with immunoSEQ multiplex PCR, while TCRdb's copy carries only in-frame clones and drops some. The data hold about 94,000 clones, with 70% to 90% observed a single time. This specimen consisted of peripheral blood, obtained on day 0 of AZD1222 vaccination. Source of these receptors: an adult in good health.

This chain connects TRBV4-1 to TRBJ1-2; the D gene is possibly TRBD1 (5 bases). V dropped 0 bases and J dropped 4 bases, with 12 bases sitting between them. The germline CDR1 and CDR2 sequences are MGHRA and YSYEKL. CDR3 length: 15 amino acids. CDR3 amino acids: CASSQDLQEAYGYTF. CDR3 sequence (DNA): TGCGCCAGCAGCCAAGACCTACAGGAGGCCTATGGCTACACCTTC.

The chain joins TRBV19 to TRBJ2-1; the match to TRBD1 covers 12 bases. Germline lookup yields CDR1 LNHDA and CDR2 SQIVND (reference sequence). V was clipped by 7 bases and J by 4 bases; unmatched bases: 5. The CDR3 covers 15 residues. The CDR3 reads CASTEGQGAYNEQFF. For the CDR3, the DNA is TGTGCCAGTACCGAGGGACAGGGGGCATACAATGAGCAGTTCTTC.

This chain links TRBV3-1 (or the pseudogene TRBV3-2) with TRBJ2-3; D possibly corresponds to TRBD1 (6 bases). V dropped 4 bases and J dropped 1 base, with 12 bases sitting between them. This CDR3 contains 15 residues. CDR1 is LGHDT, CDR2 YNNKEL, per germline (reference sequence). CDR3 region: CASSPMGHRTDTQYF. The CDR3 nucleotides read TGTGCCAGCAGCCCTATGGGACACCGCACAGATACGCAGTATTTT.

V is TRBV5-4 and J is TRBJ1-2, with TRBD1 as a possible D gene (5 bases). CDR1 and CDR2 from the germline V gene are SGHNT and YYREEE (reference sequence). Between the trimmed V and J ends, which lost 0 bases and 2 bases, there was a span of 5 bases. This CDR3 contains 13 residues. The CDR3 sequence is CASSLGQNYGYTF. CDR3 coding DNA: TGTGCCAGCAGCTTGGGACAGAACTATGGCTACACCTTC.

This clone was seen a few times. The chain carries TRBV7-9 and TRBJ1-1, with D maybe TRBD1 (5 bases). In germline, CDR1 is SEHNR, CDR2 FQNEAQ (reference sequence). The CDR3 runs to 14 residues. Trimming cost V 4 bases and J 3 bases, with 12 bases left between them. CDR3 nucleotides: TGTGCCAGCAGCTCCAGGGTTTTGGACACTGAAGCTTTCTTT. It specifies CASSSRVLDTEAFF.

The rearrangement joins TRBV29-1 to TRBJ1-5; the match to TRBD1 covers 7 bases. The CDR3 is made up of 12 amino acids. Germline V lookup: CDR1 SQVTM, CDR2 ANQGSEA. The ends lost 6 bases at V and 9 bases at J; junction bases unmatched: 8. The CDR3 region has the DNA TGCAGCGTAAGGACAGGCGACCGGCCCCAGCATTTT. Protein: CSVRTGDRPQHF.

This rearrangement joins TRBV18 to TRBJ1-1, with 8 nucleotides matching TRBD1. The germline V gene encodes CDR1 KGHSH and CDR2 LQKENI. CDR3 size: 15 residues. V gave up 4 bases and J gave up 2 bases; unmatched junction bases: 6. The CDR3 nucleotides are TGTGCCAGCTCACAGCGGACAGGGATCAACACTGAAGCTTTCTTT. Its protein product is CASSQRTGINTEAFF.

The chain joins TRBV2 to TRBJ2-2, with 7 bases that match TRBD1. CDR1 SNHLY and CDR2 FYNNEI come from the germline V gene. CDR3 length: 15 residues. V was clipped by 6 bases and J by 5 bases; unmatched bases: 9. CDR3 nucleotides: TGTGCCAGCAGGTTCGAACGGACAGGTACCGGGGAGCTGTTTTTT. Protein: CASRFERTGTGELFF.

The chain has TRBV7-2 and TRBJ1-5; D is ambiguous. Trimming left V 3 bases short and J 0 bases short, with 12 bases between. Germline loops: CDR1 SGHTA, CDR2 FQGNSA. This CDR3 is built from 16 residues. The CDR3 bases are TGTGCCAGCAGCTTGGCCTCACCCTATAGCAATCAGCCCCAGCATTTT. Its translation: CASSLASPYSNQPQHF.